The entry below describes one T cell receptor (beta chain). CDR3 length: 12 amino acids. V was trimmed by 5 bases and J by 8 bases, leaving 10 bases between them. Sequencing of TCR beta was performed on blood CD8+ T cells and on blood CD4+ T cells. The study used treatment-naive patients who had stable or active relapsing-remitting disease as multiple sclerosis controls. RNA was extracted with the RNeasy kit, and a quantity of about 0.45 to 1 ug was reverse transcribed using random hexamers. Amplification of TCR beta CDR3 across 54 Vbeta and 13 Jbeta was performed with immunoSEQ multiplex PCR. A single record per CDR3 protein comes from TCRdb applying MiXCR to the immunoSEQ multiplex PCR reads. Of about 50,000 distinct CDR3 sequences listed, 93% are singletons. The record originates from a study of CD8 T cells in Susac syndrome.

Material for sequencing was CD8+ T cells from PBMCs. The sequence was collected from a human donor with multiple sclerosis. The chain is built from TRBV12-3 or TRBV12-4 and TRBJ2-1, with D tentatively TRBD2 (5 bases). CDR3 region: CASSPQEDEQFF. The CDR3 bases are TGTGCCAGCAGTCCGCAGGAGGATGAGCAGTTCTTC.